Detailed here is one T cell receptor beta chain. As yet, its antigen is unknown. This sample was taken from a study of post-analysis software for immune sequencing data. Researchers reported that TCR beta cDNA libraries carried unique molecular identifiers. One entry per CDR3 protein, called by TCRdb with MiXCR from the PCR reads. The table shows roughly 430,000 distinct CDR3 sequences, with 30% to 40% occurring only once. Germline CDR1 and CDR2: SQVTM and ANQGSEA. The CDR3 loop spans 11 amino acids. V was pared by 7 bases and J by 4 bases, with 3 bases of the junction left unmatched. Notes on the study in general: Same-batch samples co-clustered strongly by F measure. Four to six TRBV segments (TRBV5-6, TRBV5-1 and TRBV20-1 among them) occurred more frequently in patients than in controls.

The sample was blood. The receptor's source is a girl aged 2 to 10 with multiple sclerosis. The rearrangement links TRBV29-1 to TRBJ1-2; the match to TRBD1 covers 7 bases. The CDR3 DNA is TGCAGCGCTGGGACAGTCTATGGCTACACCTTC. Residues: CSAGTVYGYTF.